Shown below are 18 T cell receptor beta chains from a single sample sequenced in a study of T cell changes during pregnancy in multiple sclerosis. Libraries were prepared by immunoSEQ multiplex PCR; TCRdb keeps only in-frame clonotypes and omits some of them. The table lists approximately 43,000 clones, roughly 91% of them singletons. Material: CD8+ T cells from peripheral blood mononuclear cells, obtained in the first trimester of pregnancy. The receptors were gathered from a female donor with multiple sclerosis, enrolled in a pregnancy study.

The chain recombines TRBV7-3 with TRBJ2-1; the match to TRBD2 covers 7 bases. Unmatched junction bases numbered 15, after V lost 4 bases and J lost 6 bases. The CDR3 consists of 17 residues. CDR1 and CDR2 (germline): SGHTA, FQGTGA. This CDR3 reads CASSSPLRAGIGNEQFF. CDR3 bases: TGTGCCAGCAGCTCTCCCCTTCGAGCGGGGATCGGCAATGAGCAGTTCTTC.

The J gene is TRBJ2-3, the V gene TRBV27; 8 bases line up with TRBD1. The CDR3 runs to 15 residues. After removal of 0 bases from V and 5 bases from J, the junction contained 4 bases not matched to a gene. Germline values: CDR1 MNHEY, CDR2 SMNVEV (reference sequence). Here the CDR3 reads CASSLSRTGQDTQYF. CDR3 nucleotide sequence: TGTGCCAGCAGTTTATCCCGGACAGGGCAAGATACGCAGTATTTT.

This clone came up once. V is TRBV30 and J is TRBJ1-2, with a tentative D call TRBD1 (6 bases). Trimming removed 5 bases from V and 5 bases from J, with 15 bases in between. Germline V gene sequence: CDR1 GTSNPN, CDR2 SVGIG (reference sequence). The CDR3 length is 13 residues. The CDR3, as DNA: TGTGCCTGGCACCGGGACAATTCATATGGCTACACCTTC. Protein: CAWHRDNSYGYTF.

The chain uses TRBV7-9 and TRBJ2-1; unclear D gene. CDR1 and CDR2 from the germline V gene are SEHNR and FQNEAQ (reference sequence). Deletions cut 2 bases from V and 6 bases from J, with 26 bases between. This CDR3 region has 19 residues. The CDR3: CASSLSFRLERQNPNEQFF. The CDR3 DNA is TGTGCCAGCAGCTTAAGCTTCCGACTCGAACGGCAGAACCCCAATGAGCAGTTCTTC.

In DNA, the CDR3 is TGTGCCAGCAGCTTCATAGGACTAGCGGGGGGGGGAGAGACCCAGTACTTC. Translated, it gives CASSFIGLAGGGETQYF. V is TRBV7-6 and J is TRBJ2-5; 15 bases are shared with TRBD2. Per germline, CDR1 SGHVS and CDR2 FNYEAQ. Trimming took 3 bases from V and 4 from J; bases not matched to a gene: 6. The CDR3 is made up of 17 amino acids.

The chain has TRBV19 and TRBJ2-7, with 7 positions matching TRBD1. Germline V gene sequence: CDR1 LNHDA, CDR2 SQIVND (reference sequence). Germline trimming cut 7 bases from V and 5 bases from J; bases unmatched to any gene: 5. The CDR3 covers 12 residues. Here the CDR3 DNA reads TGTGCCAGTAAGACAGGGAGCGACGAGCAGTACTTC. This sequence encodes CASKTGSDEQYF.

J is TRBJ2-7 and V is TRBV29-1, with D possibly TRBD1 on 6 matching bases. Trimming took 6 bases from V and 2 from J, leaving 14 bases between them. CDR3 length: 13 amino acids. Germline lookup yields CDR1 SQVTM and CDR2 ANQGSEA. The CDR3 nucleotides are TGCAGCGTGGGCGACAGGCTCACCTACGAGCAGTACTTC. As protein: CSVGDRLTYEQYF.

This chain connects TRBV4-3 to TRBJ2-5; 11 bases line up with TRBD2. The end of the DNA aligns better with TRBJ2-7, so the J call may be wrong. CDR1 and CDR2 from the germline V gene are LGHNA and YSLEER. This CDR3 contains 15 residues. The CDR3 spells CASSLGTSGSYEQYF. In DNA form, the CDR3 reads TGCGCCAGCAGCCTTGGGACTAGCGGTTCCTACGAGCAGTACTTC.

J is TRBJ2-1 and V is TRBV18; no clear D gene. Germline V CDR1 and CDR2: KGHSH, LQKENI. The length of the CDR3 is 12 residues. V dropped 3 bases and J dropped 6 bases, with 6 bases sitting between them. CDR3 protein: CASSPYGNEQFF. The CDR3, as DNA: TGTGCCAGCTCACCCTACGGCAATGAGCAGTTCTTC.

The genes are TRBV19 and TRBJ2-3, with D perhaps matching TRBD2 (5 bases). The CDR3 spans 15 residues. Germline V lookup: CDR1 LNHDA, CDR2 SQIVND (reference sequence). With 3 bases removed from V and 1 base from J, the gap between germline ends came to 11 bases. For the CDR3, the DNA is TGTGCCAGTAGTATTTTAGGGAGCGGCACAGATACGCAGTATTTT. This codes for CASSILGSGTDTQYF.

V gene TRBV27 combines with J gene TRBJ2-7; 9 bases map to TRBD1. The germline gives CDR1 MNHEY, CDR2 SMNVEV (reference sequence). V was pared by 5 bases and J by 2 bases, with 4 bases of the junction left unmatched. The CDR3 covers 14 residues. The CDR3 DNA sequence: TGTGCCAGCAGTCACCGGACAGGGGCCTACGAGCAGTACTTC. Translation: CASSHRTGAYEQYF.

V usage is TRBV7-9 and J usage is TRBJ1-1; possible D gene TRBD1, 5 bases. The CDR3 covers 16 residues. Trimming left V 1 base short and J 1 base short, with 13 bases between. The germline V gene encodes CDR1 SEHNR and CDR2 FQNEAQ (reference sequence). The CDR3 DNA is TGTGCCAGCAGCTTAGTACCGACAGAACCGAACACTGAAGCTTTCTTT. It specifies CASSLVPTEPNTEAFF.

V gene TRBV2 combines with J gene TRBJ1-2, with a weak D call TRBD1 (5 bases). The CDR3 sequence is 15 residues long. In germline, CDR1 is SNHLY, CDR2 FYNNEI. Trimming shortened V by 3 bases and J by 3 bases, and 14 bases separated the two germline ends. The CDR3 reads CASSDGQTAHYGYTF. The DNA of the CDR3 is TGTGCCAGCAGTGACGGCCAGACAGCCCACTATGGCTACACCTTC.

The chain joins TRBV12-5 to TRBJ2-5; no reliable D call. Germline V lookup: CDR1 LGHNT, CDR2 FRNRAP. This CDR3 spans 14 amino acids. The ends were cut back, 7 bases at V and 1 base at J, with 13 bases in the middle. This chain's CDR3 is CASVLQGGQETQYF. Written as DNA, the CDR3 is TGTGCTAGTGTCCTCCAAGGCGGCCAAGAGACCCAGTACTTC.

This clone was observed a few times. Germline and junction disagree at one end, which may indicate a read error. The V call is TRBV5-1, the J call TRBJ2-1; D remains unclear. This CDR3 spans 14 amino acids. CDR1 SGHRS and CDR2 YFSETQ come from the germline V gene. The CDR3, as DNA: TGTGCCAGCAGCTTGGGATCGGGCTACAATGAGCAGTTCTTC. Its translation is CASSLGSGYNEQFF.

The genes are TRBV7-9 and TRBJ2-2, with no clear D. The CDR3 loop spans 15 amino acids. V was shortened by 1 base and J by 6 bases, with 12 bases between the two germline ends. CDR1 and CDR2 (germline): SEHNR, FQNEAQ (reference sequence). CDR3: CASSLVRLVPGELFF. The CDR3, as DNA: TGTGCCAGCAGCTTAGTACGCCTAGTCCCCGGGGAGCTGTTTTTT. The entire variable domain, with the rest obtained from reference TRBV7-9 and TRBJ2-2, is as follows: DTGVSQNPRHKITKRGQNVTFRCDPISEHNRLYWYRQTLGQGPEFLTYFQNEAQLEKSRLLSDRFSAERPKGSFSTLEIQRTEQGDSAMYLCASSLVRLVPGELFFGEGSRLTVL.

V usage is TRBV7-9 and J usage is TRBJ1-6, with no clear D. Trimming removed 1 base at V and 8 bases at J, with 9 bases between. This CDR3 spans 14 amino acids. The germline gives CDR1 SEHNR, CDR2 FQNEAQ (reference sequence). For the CDR3, the DNA is TGTGCCAGCAGCTTAGATATCTCCGATTCACCCCTCCACTTT. This translates into CASSLDISDSPLHF.

The chain joins TRBV28 to TRBJ2-7; 7 positions agree with TRBD2. There are 16 residues in the CDR3. Germline CDR1 and CDR2: MDHEN and SYDVKM. With V trimmed by 3 bases and J by 0 bases, 8 bases remained unmatched. The CDR3: CASSFTVGGSSYEQYF. CDR3 bases: TGTGCCAGCAGTTTTACCGTGGGGGGGAGCTCCTACGAGCAGTACTTC.